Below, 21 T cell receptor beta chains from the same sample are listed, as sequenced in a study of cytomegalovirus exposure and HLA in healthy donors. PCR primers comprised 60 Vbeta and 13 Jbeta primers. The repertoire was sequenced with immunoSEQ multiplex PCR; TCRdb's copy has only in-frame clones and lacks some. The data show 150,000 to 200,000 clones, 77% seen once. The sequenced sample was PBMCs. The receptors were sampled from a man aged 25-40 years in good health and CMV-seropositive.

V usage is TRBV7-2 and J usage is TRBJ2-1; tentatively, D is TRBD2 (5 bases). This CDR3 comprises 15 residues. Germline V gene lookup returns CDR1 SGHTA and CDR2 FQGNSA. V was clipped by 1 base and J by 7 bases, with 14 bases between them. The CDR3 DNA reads TGTGCCAGCAGCTTAGGAACACTAACGGGGAATGAGCAGTTCTTC. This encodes CASSLGTLTGNEQFF.

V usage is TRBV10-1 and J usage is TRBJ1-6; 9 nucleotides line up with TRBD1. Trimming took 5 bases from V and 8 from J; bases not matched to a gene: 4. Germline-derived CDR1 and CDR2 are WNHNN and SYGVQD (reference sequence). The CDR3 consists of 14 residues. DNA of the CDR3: TGCGCCAGCAGTACCGGGACAGGGTATTCACCCCTCCACTTT. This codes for CASSTGTGYSPLHF.

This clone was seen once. The CDR3 nucleotides are TGTGCCAGCAGTTTTCGTGGGAGGGGCTATAGTAATGAAAAACTGTTTTTT. Encoded protein: CASSFRGRGYSNEKLFF. The gene calls are TRBV28 and TRBJ1-4, with a tentative D call TRBD1 (5 bases). V lost 3 bases and J 4 bases, leaving 18 bases between the germline ends. CDR1 and CDR2 (germline): MDHEN, SYDVKM. CDR3 length: 17 residues.

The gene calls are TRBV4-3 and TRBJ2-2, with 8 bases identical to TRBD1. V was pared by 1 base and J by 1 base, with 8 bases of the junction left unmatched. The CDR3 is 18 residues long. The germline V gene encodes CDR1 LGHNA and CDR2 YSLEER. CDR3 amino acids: CASSQGLAGTGNTGELFF. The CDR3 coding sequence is TGCGCCAGCAGCCAAGGGCTAGCCGGGACAGGGAACACCGGGGAGCTGTTTTTT.

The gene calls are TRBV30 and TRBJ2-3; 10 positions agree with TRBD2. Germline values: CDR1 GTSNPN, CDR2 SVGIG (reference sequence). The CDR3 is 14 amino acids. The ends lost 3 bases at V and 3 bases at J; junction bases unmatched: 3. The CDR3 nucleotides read TGTGCCTGGAGAACTAGCGGGGCGACAGATACGCAGTATTTT. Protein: CAWRTSGATDTQYF. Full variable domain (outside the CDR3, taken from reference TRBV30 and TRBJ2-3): SQTIHQWPATLVQPVGSPLSLECTVEGTSNPNLYWYRQAAGRGLQLLFYSVGIGQISSEVPQNLSASRPQDRQFILSSKKLLLSDSGFYLCAWRTSGATDTQYFGPGTRLTVL.

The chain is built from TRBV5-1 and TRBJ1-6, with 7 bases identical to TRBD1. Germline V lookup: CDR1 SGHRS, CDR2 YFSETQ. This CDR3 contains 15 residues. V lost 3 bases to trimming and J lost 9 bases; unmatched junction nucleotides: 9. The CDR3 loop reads CASSSLRDSLSPLHF. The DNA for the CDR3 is TGCGCCAGCAGCTCTCTAAGGGACAGTCTTTCACCCCTCCACTTT.

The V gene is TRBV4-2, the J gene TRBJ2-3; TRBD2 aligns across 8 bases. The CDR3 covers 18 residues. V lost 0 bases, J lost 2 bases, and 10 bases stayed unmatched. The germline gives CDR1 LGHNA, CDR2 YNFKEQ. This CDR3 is CASSQDHSGGAYTDTQYF. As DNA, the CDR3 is TGTGCCAGCAGCCAAGATCATTCGGGGGGGGCTTACACAGATACGCAGTATTTT.

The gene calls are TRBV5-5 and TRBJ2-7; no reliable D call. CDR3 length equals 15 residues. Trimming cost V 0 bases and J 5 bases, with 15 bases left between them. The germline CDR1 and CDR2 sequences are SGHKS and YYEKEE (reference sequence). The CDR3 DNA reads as TGTGCCAGCAGCTTGGCTGGGCCCGCGACCAACGAGCAGTACTTC. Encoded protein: CASSLAGPATNEQYF.

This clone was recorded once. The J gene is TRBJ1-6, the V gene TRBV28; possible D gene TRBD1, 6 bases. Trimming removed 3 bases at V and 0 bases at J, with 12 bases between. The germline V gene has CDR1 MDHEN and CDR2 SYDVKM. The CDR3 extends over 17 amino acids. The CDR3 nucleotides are TGTGCCAGCAGTTTGGGGGCGGAGAGCTCCTATAATTCACCCCTCCACTTT. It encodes CASSLGAESSYNSPLHF.

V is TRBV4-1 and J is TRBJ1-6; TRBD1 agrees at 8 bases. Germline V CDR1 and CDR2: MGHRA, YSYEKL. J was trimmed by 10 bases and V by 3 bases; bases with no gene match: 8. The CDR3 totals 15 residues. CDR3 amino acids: CASSHSDRVESPLHF. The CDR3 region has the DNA TGCGCCAGCAGCCACTCGGACAGGGTGGAATCACCCCTCCACTTT.

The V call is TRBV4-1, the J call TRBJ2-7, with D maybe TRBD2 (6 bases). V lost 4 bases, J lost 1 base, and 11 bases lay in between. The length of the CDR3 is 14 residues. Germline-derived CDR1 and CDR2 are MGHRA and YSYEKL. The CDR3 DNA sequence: TGCGCCAGCAGCCCTGCGGCGGGGTCCTACGAGCAGTACTTC. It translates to CASSPAAGSYEQYF.

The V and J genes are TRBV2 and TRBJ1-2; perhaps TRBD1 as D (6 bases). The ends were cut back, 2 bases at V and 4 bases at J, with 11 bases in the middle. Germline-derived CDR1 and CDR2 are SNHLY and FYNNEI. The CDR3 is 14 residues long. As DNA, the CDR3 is TGTGCCAGCAGTGAACGGGGGGCGGGCTATGGCTACACCTTC. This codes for CASSERGAGYGYTF.

The chain's CDR3 is CASGYPGQGYPSNQPQHF. CDR3 nucleotides: TGTGCTAGTGGTTATCCGGGACAGGGCTACCCTAGCAATCAGCCCCAGCATTTT. This chain uses TRBV12-5 with TRBJ1-5; 9 bases line up with TRBD1. Per germline, CDR1 LGHNT and CDR2 FRNRAP. The CDR3 is 18 residues long. V gave up 4 bases and J gave up 0 bases; unmatched junction bases: 10.

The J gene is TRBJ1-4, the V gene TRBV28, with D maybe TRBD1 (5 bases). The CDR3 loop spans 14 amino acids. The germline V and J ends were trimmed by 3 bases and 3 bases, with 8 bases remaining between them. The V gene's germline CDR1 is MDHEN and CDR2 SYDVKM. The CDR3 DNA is TGTGCCAGCAGTTTCGGGGGGTCTAATGAAAAACTGTTTTTT. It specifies CASSFGGSNEKLFF.

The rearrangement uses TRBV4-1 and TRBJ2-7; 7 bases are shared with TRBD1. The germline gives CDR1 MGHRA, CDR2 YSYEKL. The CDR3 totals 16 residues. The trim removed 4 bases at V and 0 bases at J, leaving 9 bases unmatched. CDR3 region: CASSRRGGTDSYEQYF. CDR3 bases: TGCGCCAGCAGCCGCCGAGGGGGCACGGACTCCTACGAGCAGTACTTC.

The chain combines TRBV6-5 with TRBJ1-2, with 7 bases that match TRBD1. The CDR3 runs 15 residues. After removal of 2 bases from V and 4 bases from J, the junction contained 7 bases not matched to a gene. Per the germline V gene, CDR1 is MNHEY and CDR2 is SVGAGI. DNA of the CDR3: TGTGCCAGCAGTTACGGATTTGGGACAGTCTATGGCTACACCTTC. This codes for CASSYGFGTVYGYTF.

Here the CDR3 reads CASPADTQYF. CDR3 sequence (DNA): TGTGCCAGTCCAGCGGATACGCAGTATTTT. The chain combines TRBV28 with TRBJ2-3; D remains unclear. V lost 9 bases to trimming and J lost 6 bases, with 7 bases between them. Looked up from germline, CDR1 is MDHEN and CDR2 is SYDVKM. CDR3 length: 10 residues.

The CDR3 nucleotides read TGTGCCAGCAGGACGGGACAGGGGGCCGGCGAGCAGTACTTC. It codes for CASRTGQGAGEQYF. The V gene is TRBV6-5, the J gene TRBJ2-7, with 12 bases aligning to TRBD1. The CDR3 length is 14 residues. J lost 6 bases, V lost 6 bases, and 6 bases had no gene match. Germline-derived CDR1 and CDR2 are MNHEY and SVGAGI.

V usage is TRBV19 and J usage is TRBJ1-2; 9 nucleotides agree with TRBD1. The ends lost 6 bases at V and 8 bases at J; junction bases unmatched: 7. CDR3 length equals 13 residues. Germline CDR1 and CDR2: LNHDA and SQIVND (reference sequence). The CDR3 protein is CASRVQGAKGYTF. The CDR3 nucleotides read TGTGCCAGTAGAGTACAGGGGGCAAAAGGCTACACCTTC.

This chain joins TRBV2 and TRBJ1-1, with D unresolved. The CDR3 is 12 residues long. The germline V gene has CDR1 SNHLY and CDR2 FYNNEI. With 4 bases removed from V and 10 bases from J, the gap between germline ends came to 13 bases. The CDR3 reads CASSVGPLRAFF. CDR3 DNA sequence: TGTGCCAGCAGTGTTGGGCCTTTGCGAGCTTTCTTT.

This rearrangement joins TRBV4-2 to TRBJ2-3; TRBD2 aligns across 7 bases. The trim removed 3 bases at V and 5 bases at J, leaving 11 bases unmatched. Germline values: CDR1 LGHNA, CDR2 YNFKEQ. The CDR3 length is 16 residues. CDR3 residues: CASSQQLGGSGDTQYF. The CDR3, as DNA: TGTGCCAGCAGCCAGCAACTCGGGGGGTCTGGAGATACGCAGTATTTT.